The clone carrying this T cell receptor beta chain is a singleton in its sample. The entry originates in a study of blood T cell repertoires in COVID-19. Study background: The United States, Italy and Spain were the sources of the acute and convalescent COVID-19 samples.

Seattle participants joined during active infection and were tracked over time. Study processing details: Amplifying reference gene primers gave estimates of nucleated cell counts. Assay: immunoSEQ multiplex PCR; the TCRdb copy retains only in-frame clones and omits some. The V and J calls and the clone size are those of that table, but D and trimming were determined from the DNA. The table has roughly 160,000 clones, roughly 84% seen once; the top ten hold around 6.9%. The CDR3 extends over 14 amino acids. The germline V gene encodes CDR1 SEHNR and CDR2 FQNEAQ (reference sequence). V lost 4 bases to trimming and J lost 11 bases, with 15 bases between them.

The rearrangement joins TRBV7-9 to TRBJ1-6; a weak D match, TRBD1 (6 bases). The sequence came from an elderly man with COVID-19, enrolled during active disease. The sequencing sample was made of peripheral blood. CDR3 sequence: CASSSGAVSPPLHF. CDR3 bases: TGTGCCAGCAGCTCAGGGGCCGTTAGTCCACCCCTCCACTTT.